These 28 T cell receptor beta chains came from one sample sequenced in a study of T cells expressing NK-cell markers. TCRdb reprocessed the 5' RACE reads and keeps a single row for each CDR3 protein, giving no DNA. In total, the table holds 300,000 to 500,000 distinct CDR3 sequences. The material sequenced was blood T cells: a sorted CD56 or NKG2C T cell subset, CD4+ or CD8+ T cells, or bulk PBMC T cells (not recorded which). The receptors were gathered from a woman between 50 and 59 years old in good health.

V and J are TRBV27 and TRBJ1-1. Per the germline V gene, CDR1 is MNHEY and CDR2 is SMNVEV (reference sequence). The CDR3 consists of 14 residues. The CDR3: CASRIAGMNTEAFF.

The gene calls are TRBV18 and TRBJ2-7. Germline V gene lookup returns CDR1 KGHSH and CDR2 LQKENI. The CDR3 extends over 17 amino acids. CDR3 protein: CASSPKEHISLSYEQYF.

The V and J genes are TRBV10-3 and TRBJ2-1; TCRdb gives TRBD1 as the D gene, but with no DNA this cannot be confirmed. The germline V gene has CDR1 ENHRY and CDR2 SYGVKD. The CDR3 consists of 12 residues. CDR3 region: CAIRAGSNEQFF.

The gene calls are TRBV5-1 and TRBJ2-3; TCRdb picks TRBD2, but there is no DNA to check that call. Germline V gene lookup returns CDR1 SGHRS and CDR2 YFSETQ. The CDR3 totals 14 residues. CDR3: CASSLTRFTSTQYF.

The CDR3 loop is CASSSPGLAGGPFNEQFF. The rearrangement links TRBV5-5 to TRBJ2-1; TCRdb returns TRBD2, unconfirmable since there is no DNA. The CDR3 loop spans 18 amino acids. Per germline, CDR1 SGHKS and CDR2 YYEKEE (reference sequence).

The chain recombines TRBV10-2 with TRBJ1-1; TCRdb's D call of TRBD1 is untestable without DNA. Germline V gives CDR1 WSHSY, CDR2 SAAADI. The CDR3 runs 13 residues. The CDR3 loop is CATEGRLNTEAFF.

This chain connects TRBV7-3 to TRBJ2-7; the TCRdb call, TRBD2, lacks DNA for checking. The CDR3 is made up of 16 amino acids. Germline V lookup: CDR1 SGHTA, CDR2 FQGTGA. This CDR3 reads CASSHLAGGPLNEQYF.

V is TRBV20-1 and J is TRBJ1-4; TCRdb names TRBD1, which stays unverified in the absence of DNA. The length of the CDR3 is 14 residues. Germline V gene sequence: CDR1 DFQATT, CDR2 SNEGSKA (reference sequence). The CDR3 here is CSARGGAGNEKLFF.

This chain links TRBV27 with TRBJ1-1. The CDR3 extends over 15 amino acids. CDR1 and CDR2 (germline): MNHEY, SMNVEV (reference sequence). The CDR3 sequence is CASSLSGFGDTEAFF.

The chain has TRBV20-1 and TRBJ1-4; the D gene TCRdb calls, TRBD1, cannot be checked with no DNA. In germline, CDR1 is DFQATT, CDR2 SNEGSKA (reference sequence). This CDR3 is 14 amino acids long. The CDR3 reads CSARWGGMIEKLFF.

The J gene is TRBJ2-1, the V gene TRBV29-1; TCRdb selects TRBD1, and the lack of DNA leaves this call unchecked. The germline CDR1 and CDR2 sequences are SQVTM and ANQGSEA. The CDR3 sequence is 15 residues long. The CDR3 here is CSVRTGGLLYNEQFF.

The rearrangement joins TRBV12-3 or TRBV12-4 to TRBJ2-3; TCRdb names TRBD1, which stays unverified in the absence of DNA. The CDR3 extends over 13 amino acids. The CDR3 loop is CASSLPGADTQYF.

This rearrangement joins TRBV20-1 to TRBJ1-4. Germline-derived CDR1 and CDR2 are DFQATT and SNEGSKA (reference sequence). The CDR3 is made up of 13 amino acids. The chain's CDR3 is CSARKATNEKLFF.

The chain uses TRBV20-1 and TRBJ2-1; as DNA is missing, the TRBD2 call by TCRdb cannot be tested. CDR1 is DFQATT and CDR2 is SNEGSKA in the germline V gene (reference sequence). The CDR3 sequence is 15 residues long. The CDR3 reads CSAMLLAGGDNEQFF.

This chain uses TRBV12-3 or TRBV12-4 with TRBJ2-1. The CDR3 sequence is 13 residues long. CDR3 residues: CASSGRLGNEQFF.

This chain joins TRBV7-9 and TRBJ2-7; TCRdb gives TRBD1 as the D gene, but with no DNA this cannot be confirmed. Germline V CDR1 and CDR2: SEHNR, FQNEAQ (reference sequence). This CDR3 region has 14 residues. The CDR3 sequence is CASSLTGSGGEQYF.

The V call is TRBV5-1, the J call TRBJ1-5; absent DNA, TCRdb's TRBD1 call cannot be checked. The length of the CDR3 is 15 residues. CDR1 and CDR2 (germline): SGHRS, YFSETQ. The CDR3 here is CASSLGAGAGQPQHF.

The rearrangement joins TRBV7-6 to TRBJ2-5. There are 13 residues in the CDR3. Germline V lookup: CDR1 SGHVS, CDR2 FNYEAQ. CDR3: CASSLLVEETQYF.

The rearrangement joins TRBV10-3 to TRBJ2-5; no DNA is available, so the TRBD1 call from TCRdb remains unchecked. CDR3 length: 15 residues. Germline values: CDR1 ENHRY, CDR2 SYGVKD. CDR3 sequence: CAISAGAPSTETQYF.

The chain is built from TRBV12-3 or TRBV12-4 and TRBJ1-5; TCRdb's D call of TRBD1 is untestable without DNA. The CDR3 spans 16 residues. This chain's CDR3 is CASIMTGGANNQPQHF.

The V and J genes are TRBV7-8 and TRBJ2-5. This CDR3 has 15 residues. Germline-derived CDR1 and CDR2 are SGHVS and FQNEAQ. The CDR3 sequence: CASSLDRVGRKTQYF. Combining the CDR3 with reference TRBV7-8 and TRBJ2-5 gives the whole variable domain GAGVSQSPRYKVAKRGQDVALRCDPISGHVSLFWYQQALGQGPEFLTYFQNEAQLDKSGLPSDRFFAERPEGSVSTLKIQRTQQEDSAVYLCASSLDRVGRKTQYFGPGTRLLVL.

J is TRBJ2-7 and V is TRBV7-2; TCRdb's D gene call, TRBD1, goes unchecked for lack of DNA. The CDR3 has 15 residues. The V gene's germline CDR1 is SGHTA and CDR2 FQGNSA. CDR3 in amino acids: CASSSGTGKGYEQYF.

The CDR3: CASSVALAGGPNF. The genes are TRBV13 and TRBJ2-7; no DNA is available, so the TRBD2 call from TCRdb remains unchecked. CDR1 PRHDT and CDR2 FYEKMQ come from the germline V gene (reference sequence). This CDR3 is built from 13 residues.

The V gene is TRBV20-1, the J gene TRBJ2-1; checking the TCRdb D call of TRBD1 is not possible without DNA. CDR1 DFQATT and CDR2 SNEGSKA come from the germline V gene (reference sequence). The CDR3 runs 11 residues. CDR3 loop: CSASQGSEQFF.

V and J are TRBV2 and TRBJ2-2; lacking DNA, the TRBD2 call made by TCRdb goes unchecked. The V gene's germline CDR1 is SNHLY and CDR2 FYNNEI. This CDR3 contains 17 residues. The CDR3: CASSEALQRVNTGELFF. The whole variable domain, remainder taken from reference TRBV2 and TRBJ2-2, is EPEVTQTPSHQVTQMGQEVILRCVPISNHLYFYWYRQILGQKVEFLVSFYNNEISEKSEIFDDQFSVERPDGSNFTLKIRSTKLEDSAMYFCASSEALQRVNTGELFFGEGSRLTVL.

The V gene is TRBV5-1, the J gene TRBJ1-2; there is no DNA to check the TCRdb D call of TRBD1. The CDR3 runs to 14 residues. Looked up from germline, CDR1 is SGHRS and CDR2 is YFSETQ. This CDR3 is CASSPWDSLYGYTF.

V and J are TRBV3-1 and TRBJ2-2; the D gene TCRdb calls, TRBD2, cannot be checked with no DNA. The germline CDR1 and CDR2 sequences are LGHDT and YNNKEL (reference sequence). This CDR3 has 20 residues. The CDR3 spells CASRSGTSGAPTYYTGELFF.

CDR3 residues: CASSQQGPGQPQHF. The chain couples TRBV14 to TRBJ1-5. The CDR3 covers 14 residues. Germline V gene data show CDR1 as SGHDN and CDR2 as FVKESK.